The text below deals with one T cell receptor beta chain. Which antigen it targets is not known. Base qualities are not at hand, and no much larger clone is one base apart. The sample comes from a study of cytomegalovirus exposure and HLA in healthy donors (dated by TCRdb to about 2017). Regarding the study in general: An earlier analysis of 587 of the donors reported 276 Gb of sequence data and some 110 million unique TCR beta sequences obtained from around 180 million T cells. The study profiled the T cell repertoires of fewer than 850 subjects by immunosequencing and related them to cytomegalovirus serostatus. Among about 400 genotyped donors of the cohort, an average of roughly 230,000 unique TCR beta nucleotide sequences was sequenced per donor, of which about 18% were non-productive. The study combined high-throughput TCR immunosequencing, statistical association of individual TCRs with disease status, and machine learning to predict cytomegalovirus infection status. The later analysis used no new phenotypic data to find candidate immune exposures, relying instead on TCR beta sequences and their occurrence across donors. In addition to the first cohort of several hundred subjects, a separate validation cohort of under 150 different subjects was used. Of the approximately 400 genotyped donors, approximately 80% fell in the genetic ancestry cluster associated with self-reported Caucasian donors. Genome-wide SNP genotypes for about 55% of the 666 donors were used in a later genetic analysis, which treated that subset as a discovery cohort. Donor age, sex, ethnicity and CMV serostatus were collected together with the repertoire data. Roughly 300 gigabases of sequencing data and around 85 million unique TCR sequences made up an early release that covered nearly 650 HLA-typed donors. Every discovery cohort repertoire had been produced on one sequencing platform. Class I and class II HLA loci were covered by the typing at four-digit resolution. The number of donors typed differed by locus, with roughly 629-640 for A, B, C, DRB1 and DQB1, over 500 for DQA1, over 600 for DPA1, and 472 for DPB1. The study was designed to test whether signatures of past pathogen exposure could be identified by cataloging public T cell receptors. An earlier analysis of 587 of the donors used high-throughput TCR beta sequencing to judge whether each TCR beta V gene segment behaved as functional or pseudogenic. Several DR-DQ haplotypes were handled as single units for association and clustering because linkage in the cohort was strong. In a later analysis, previously published TCR beta repertoires from 600 to 850 donors were re-analyzed and high-resolution HLA genotyping was added so that TCR occurrence patterns could be studied.

Here is what the overall study found, with its caveats: Most TCR sequences were seen in very few donors, while some public TCRs were found in many individuals. In a later analysis, the rate of TCR association differed among HLA loci, with DRB1 alleles having the most associated TCRs and HLA-C alleles having the fewest. In both the original and validation cohorts, the classifier was reported to diagnose cytomegalovirus status with high specificity and sensitivity. It was suggested by the authors that the approach could potentially be generalized to other disease states and immunological phenotypes. Linkage disequilibrium might explain the correlated functional status among segregating V segments, but an unknown experimental factor could not be excluded. Immune exposure information for the cohort was limited to CMV serostatus. Broadly in line with IMGT annotations, most TCR beta V segments showed up in productive rearrangements about 90% or about 30% of the time in an earlier analysis of several hundred of the donors. Because the 87-base-pair reads could not distinguish some IMGT-functional V segments, including TRBV6-2 and TRBV6-3, those segments were excluded. A later analysis found that most CMV-associated TCR beta chains appeared HLA-restricted, with HLA associations seemingly driven largely by CMV exposure. In a later analysis, HLA-associated TCR beta chains showed more clonal expansion and lower generation probabilities than non-associated chains that were equally common. At a false discovery rate of 0.05, a later analysis linked about 16,000 TCR beta sequences to specific HLA alleles. Roughly 17 rarely observed V segments, including chromosome 9 orphons, were excluded from the earlier analysis of several hundred of the donors because counts were too low. The cohort was sequenced for TCR beta chains only, and without alpha or paired-chain data the features that could be detected were limited. A further reported finding was that TCR beta sequences accurately predicted the HLA-A and HLA-B alleles for most subjects in the first cohort. When HLA alleles, especially DR and DQ, strongly co-occurred, attributing TCR associations to individual alleles was difficult. The study listed 164 TCR beta chains as associated with cytomegalovirus. The presence/absence analyses assumed that sequencing depth was roughly uniform across donors, and that assumption may not be true. According to a later analysis, parvovirus B19, influenza, CMV and Epstein-Barr virus appeared linked to several top co-occurrence clusters. Because HLA typing was unavailable for some donors at each locus, only the typed subset was used in association tests. A later genetic analysis reported fewer N-insertions in productive TCRs among donors in an Asian-associated ancestry cluster than the approximately 700-donor mean. A later genetic analysis associated a missense DCLRE1C variant with V-gene and J-gene trimming of TCR beta chains, and an independent cohort replicated the association. In vitro tests confirmed that three of the cytomegalovirus-associated TCR beta chains recognize cytomegalovirus antigens. A cluster of highly shared sequence variants was judged likely to represent a technical artifact of the sequencing pipeline.

The cohort consisted of approximately 670 healthy bone marrow donors. At the time of sampling, all cohort members were nominally healthy, though unrecorded immune exposures were likely present. The donor was CMV seronegative and belonged to the group of 380 or so seronegative cohort members. A peripheral blood sample was collected from each donor, and TCR beta sequencing was performed on peripheral blood mononuclear cells. Genomic DNA extraction from the blood cell samples was performed with the Qiagen DNeasy Blood Extraction Kit. Receptors were amplified or captured by the immunoSEQ multiplex PCR assay. A mixture of 60 forward primers for TCR Vbeta segments and 13 reverse primers for TCR Jbeta segments was used in the multiplex PCR. A multiplex PCR assay on genomic DNA amplified the CDR3 region of rearranged TCR beta genes. Amplified TCR beta libraries were sequenced as 87-base-pair reads on the Illumina HiSeq System. As for the authors' bioinformatics: In a later analysis, some 80 million unique TCR beta chains were counted across the roughly 610 repertoires, and around 11 million of these chains were shared by at least two donors. To remove PCR and sequencing errors, raw reads were error-corrected and collapsed into unique sequences using a nearest-neighbor algorithm that merged closely related sequences. To assign V, D and J gene segments, CDR3 sequences were aligned to IMGT reference sequences. Each retained sequence needed at least a six-nucleotide match to both a V gene segment and a J gene segment. Rearrangements were classified as productive when the CDR3 lacked stop codons and remained in frame with V and J, and all other rearrangements were classified as non-productive. CDR3 was defined by IMGT convention, running from the second conserved V-encoded cysteine to the conserved J-encoded phenylalanine. The earlier analysis of some 580 of the donors excluded any sequence lacking an unambiguous match to a single V gene segment. In an earlier analysis of a few hundred of the donors, a V segment was called functional when productive rearrangements were above 56.7%, and segregating when the standard deviation between donors exceeded 5%. A statistical classification framework was built for diagnosing cytomegalovirus status from the catalog of TCR beta chain sequences. In a later analysis, TCR nucleotide sequences were compared against IMGT/GENE-DB human TR gene sequences so that V and J genes could be assigned. Using the TCRdist pipeline, a later analysis assigned CDR3 sequences along with most-parsimonious VDJ recombination scenarios. In a later analysis, each TCR beta chain was defined by its CDR3 amino acid sequence together with its V-gene family, and reads without a unique V-gene family were excluded. As a way to deal with suspected cross-contamination and a sequencing artifact, a later analysis dropped more than 500 nucleotide sequences that were highly shared and had low generation probability. For each public chain, a later analysis derived a clonal expansion index from normalized ranks of inferred template counts within each repertoire. Generation probabilities in a later analysis came from a VDJ recombination model fitted to out-of-frame rearrangements, and those results were checked against IGoR. In a later analysis, TCR-TCR, TCR-HLA and TCR-CMV co-occurrence was scored with hypergeometric tests, and a repertoire-size bias correction was applied to TCR pairs. False discovery rates were estimated in a later analysis by permuting HLA or CMV assignments 20 times. In a later analysis, co-occurring TCRs were grouped using DBSCAN, with TCRdist sequence similarity added in when clustering inside HLA-allele-positive subsets. Co-occurrence clustering excluded repertoires with fewer than 30,000 or more than 120,000 public chains, plus five with anomalous nucleotide sharing. The table comes from immuneACCESS by way of TCRdb, which keeps in-frame sequences with V and J called. Part of the clones is missing from these tables; in studies checked, under half for an unresolved V gene and the rest for unknown reasons. V and J calls and clone size are given by that table; D and trimming were obtained from the DNA. This sample lists about 200,000 clones; over 65% were detected once. Around 15% of the sample goes to the ten largest clones.

The germline V gene yields ENHRY for CDR1 and SYGVKD for CDR2. There are 14 amino acids in the CDR3, from cysteine to phenylalanine inclusive. Just the 42-base CDR3 DNA is kept, in frame starting at base 1. The germline V end is reduced by 10 bases and the J end by 6 bases; junction bases left unmatched: 14. The rearrangement joined TRBV10-3 to TRBJ2-7; 8 bases in between match TRBD1. The receptor was isolated from a man aged 35 to 55 in good health and CMV-seronegative. Sequences were obtained from PBMCs. The DNA is TGTGCCACCTACCTGGGGACAGGCAACGGCGAGCAGTACTTC. The encoded protein is CATYLGTGNGEQYF.